This T cell receptor beta chain was obtained from a study of blood T cell repertoires in COVID-19. Sequencing used immunoSEQ multiplex PCR; TCRdb keeps in-frame clones, though not all of them. The data contain tens of thousands of clones, over 75% of them singletons. V gave up 10 bases and J gave up 7 bases, with 13 bases separating them. The CDR3 is 11 residues long. Germline V lookup: CDR1 MNHEY, CDR2 SVGAGI. Sequencing used peripheral blood. This receptor was identified in a human donor in a cohort sampled during active COVID-19. This chain uses TRBV6-5 with TRBJ1-2, with no clear D. CDR3 in DNA: TGTGCCACCAAAACGGGAGTTGGCTACACCTTC. Amino acids: CATKTGVGYTF.